This T cell receptor (beta chain) derives from a study of blood T cell repertoires in COVID-19. Produced via immunoSEQ multiplex PCR; TCRdb's table is partial and in-frame only. The data contain roughly 100,000 clones, under 80% of them singletons. From germline, CDR1 is SEHNR and CDR2 FQNEAQ (reference sequence). J gave up 3 bases and V 1 base, and 8 bases lay outside the gene matches. The CDR3 is 16 residues long. Sequenced material: peripheral blood. This clonotype was obtained from a woman between 65 and 79 years old with acute or convalescent COVID-19. V usage is TRBV7-9 and J usage is TRBJ1-1; 7 positions agree with TRBD1. CDR3 loop: CASSLGTTGADTEAFF. The DNA of the CDR3 is TGTGCCAGCAGCTTAGGCACCACAGGGGCGGACACTGAAGCTTTCTTT.